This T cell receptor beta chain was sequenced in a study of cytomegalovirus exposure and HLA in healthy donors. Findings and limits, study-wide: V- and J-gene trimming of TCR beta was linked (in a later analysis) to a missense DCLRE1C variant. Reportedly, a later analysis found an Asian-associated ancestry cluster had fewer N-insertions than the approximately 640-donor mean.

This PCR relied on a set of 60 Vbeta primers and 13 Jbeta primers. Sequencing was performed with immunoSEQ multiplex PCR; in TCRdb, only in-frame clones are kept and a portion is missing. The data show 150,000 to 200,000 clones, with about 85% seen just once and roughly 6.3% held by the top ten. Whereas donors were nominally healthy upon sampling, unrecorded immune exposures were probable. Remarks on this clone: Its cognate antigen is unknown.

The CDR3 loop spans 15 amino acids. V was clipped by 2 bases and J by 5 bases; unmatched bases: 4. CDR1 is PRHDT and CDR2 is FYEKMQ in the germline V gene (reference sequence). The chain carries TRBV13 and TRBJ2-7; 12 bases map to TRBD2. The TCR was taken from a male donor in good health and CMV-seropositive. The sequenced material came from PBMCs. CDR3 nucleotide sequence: TGTGCCAGCAGCTTACGGCTAGCGGGAGGGGACGAGCAGTACTTC. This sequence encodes CASSLRLAGGDEQYF.